This is a list of T cell receptor beta chains from one sample in a study of T cells in Graves' hyperthyroidism and ophthalmopathy. TCRdb fed the multiplex PCR reads into MiXCR, producing one record per CDR3 protein. The table includes approximately 600,000 distinct CDR3 sequences, around 15% detected once. Material for sequencing was blood. The receptors originated from a middle-aged woman with Graves' ophthalmopathy. Both conserved end residues are part of each CDR3.

V: TRBV7-9; CDR3: CASSFAGRYGEQYF
V: TRBV9; CDR3: CASSVGGIDEQYF
V: TRBV11-2; CDR3: CASSPQARSDKLFF
V: TRBV2; CDR3: CASSDGGRSAFF
V: TRBV12-3/TRBV12-4; CDR3: CASRGQSDEQYF
V: TRBV9; CDR3: CASSVGTGGQDEQYF
V: TRBV29-1; CDR3: CGVEVNRGQGYTF
V: TRBV28; CDR3: CASSPGLAGIKETQYF
V: TRBV7-3; CDR3: CASSQRQDGMNTEAFF
V: TRBV6-5; CDR3: CASSYDATSRLGYF
V: TRBV6-1; CDR3: CASSLNGDTQYF
V: TRBV5-1; CDR3: CASSLVATNQETQYF
V: TRBV6-1; CDR3: CASTRSGPQETQYF